Reported below is one TCR beta chain. The sample has other DNA sequences that encode this CDR3 too. Some clones are missing from TCRdb's copy, which holds only in-frame ones; the method was immunoSEQ multiplex PCR. Of approximately 90,000 clones in the sample, 81% were seen once. V lost 3 bases and J 6 bases, leaving 6 bases between the germline ends. The CDR3 has 11 amino acids. The source of the sample is a study of blood T cell repertoires in COVID-19. The wider study: The study drew acute and convalescent COVID-19 samples from the United States, Italy and Spain.

Sequenced: peripheral blood. V is TRBV12-3 or TRBV12-4 and J is TRBJ2-7; D is perhaps TRBD1 (5 bases). The sequence derives from a man in his 60s with acute or convalescent COVID-19. The CDR3 nucleotides are TGTGCCAGCAGTTTGGGGCTCGAGCAGTACTTC. The encoded protein is CASSLGLEQYF.